This T cell receptor beta chain is from a study of lymphopenia after photon versus proton radiotherapy. The CDR3 covers 12 residues. V lost 3 bases to trimming and J lost 9 bases, with 9 bases between them. Germline loops: CDR1 LNHDA, CDR2 SQIVND (reference sequence). Study results and limitations: Larger post-nadir TCR diversity loss correlated inversely with survival in deceased patients. Oligoclonal CD8+ Temra expansion after nadir drove photon patients' diversity drop. Authors raise, but do not show, better survival with proton therapy. Proton therapy kept repertoires fairly stable, unlike photons, which gained effector/memory cells.

Sequencing used immunoSEQ multiplex PCR; TCRdb keeps in-frame clones, though not all of them. The sample shows 25,000 to 35,000 clones, roughly 89% of them seen only once. A single count supports this clone. Its antigen is still unknown. The rearrangement uses TRBV19 and TRBJ2-1, with D possibly called TRBD1 or TRBD2 (5 bases each). This material consisted of peripheral blood, taken from a patient treated with proton-based radiotherapy. The receptor was isolated from a woman aged 65 to 85 with pancreatic cancer. Some clones in this sample may be carry-over from other donors' samples. CDR3 in DNA: TGTGCCAGTAGTATGGGGGATGGTGAGCAGTTCTTC. Protein sequence: CASSMGDGEQFF.